This T cell receptor (beta chain) originates from a study of T cell responses to AZD1222 COVID-19 vaccine. Generated by immunoSEQ multiplex PCR, the TCRdb table keeps only in-frame clones and is missing some. The sample has 120,000 or so clones, 90% seen once. V was clipped by 4 bases and J by 2 bases; unmatched bases: 8. The CDR3 loop spans 15 amino acids. The germline CDR1 and CDR2 sequences are SEHNR and FQNEAQ (reference sequence). Sample: peripheral blood, taken on day 0 of MenACWY control vaccination. The chain has TRBV7-9 and TRBJ2-7; 7 positions agree with TRBD1. The sequence came from an adult in good health. CDR3 in DNA: TGTGCCAGCAGCTCCCCGGACAGGCAGGCCTACGAGCAGTACTTC. It specifies CASSSPDRQAYEQYF.